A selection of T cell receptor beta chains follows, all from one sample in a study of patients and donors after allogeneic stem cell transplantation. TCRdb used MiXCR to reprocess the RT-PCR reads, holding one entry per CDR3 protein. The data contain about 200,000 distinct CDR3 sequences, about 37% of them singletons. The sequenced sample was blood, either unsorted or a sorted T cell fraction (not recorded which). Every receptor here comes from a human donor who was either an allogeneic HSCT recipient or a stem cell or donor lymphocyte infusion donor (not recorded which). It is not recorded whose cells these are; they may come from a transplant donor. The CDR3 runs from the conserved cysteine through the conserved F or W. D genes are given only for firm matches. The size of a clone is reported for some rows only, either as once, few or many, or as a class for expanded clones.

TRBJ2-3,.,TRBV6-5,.,CASSLSVSPNTQYF,TGTGCCAGCAGTTTGAGTGTGTCCCCTAATACGCAGTATTTT
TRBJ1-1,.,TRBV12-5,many,CASGSRRGGFTEAFF,TGTGCTAGTGGCTCCCGGCGGGGCGGGTTTACTGAAGCTTTCTTT
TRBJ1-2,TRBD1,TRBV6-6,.,CASSYSTGTGYGYTF,TGTGCCAGCAGTTACTCGACCGGGACAGGCTATGGCTACACCTTC
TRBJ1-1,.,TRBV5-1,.,CASSFAGRSTEAFF,TGCGCCAGCAGCTTCGCAGGGAGGAGCACTGAAGCTTTCTTT
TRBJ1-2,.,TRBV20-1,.,CSARGLSYGYTF,TGCAGTGCTAGAGGTTTATCCTATGGCTACACCTTC
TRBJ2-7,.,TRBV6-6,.,CASSYSRIPYEQYF,TGTGCCAGCAGTTACTCGAGAATCCCCTACGAGCAGTACTTC
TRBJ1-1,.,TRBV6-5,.,CASSYSLGTNTEAFF,TGTGCCAGCAGTTACTCGTTAGGGACGAACACTGAAGCTTTCTTT
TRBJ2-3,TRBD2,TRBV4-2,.,CASSQEGSGGETDTQYF,TGTGCCAGCAGCCAAGAAGGCAGCGGGGGAGAGACAGATACGCAGTATTTT
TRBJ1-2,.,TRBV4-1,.,CASSPPGTYGYTF,TGCGCCAGCAGCCCGCCGGGGACCTATGGCTACACCTTC
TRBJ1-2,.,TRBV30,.,CAGDTGYGYTF,TGTGCCGGTGACACGGGCTATGGCTACACCTTC
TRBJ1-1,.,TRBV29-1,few,CSVEGTLGTEAFF,TGCAGCGTTGAAGGGACTTTAGGGACTGAAGCTTTCTTT
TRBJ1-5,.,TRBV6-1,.,CASGRVWKPQHF,TGTGCCAGTGGGCGGGTGTGGAAGCCCCAGCATTTT
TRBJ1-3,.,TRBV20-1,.,CSASLISGNTIYF,TGCAGTGCTAGTCTCATCTCTGGAAACACCATATATTTT
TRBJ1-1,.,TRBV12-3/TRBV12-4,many,CASSLGTEAFF,TGTGCCAGCAGTTTGGGCACTGAAGCTTTCTTT
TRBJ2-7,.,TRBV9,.,CASSGVTEEQYF,TGTGCCAGCAGCGGAGTGACGGAAGAGCAGTACTTC
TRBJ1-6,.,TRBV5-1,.,CASSLRSSYNSPLHF,TGCGCCAGCAGCTTGAGGAGCTCCTATAATTCACCCCTCCACTTT
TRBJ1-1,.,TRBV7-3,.,CASSLSGETEAFF,TGTGCCAGCAGCTTATCGGGGGAAACTGAAGCTTTCTTT
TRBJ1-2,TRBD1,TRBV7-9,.,CASSLAVGTGAYGYTF,TGTGCCAGCAGCTTAGCAGTGGGGACAGGTGCCTATGGCTACACCTTC
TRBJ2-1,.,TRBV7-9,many,CASSSSFPAGGNEQFF,TGTGCCAGCAGCTCCTCGTTTCCGGCAGGAGGGAATGAGCAGTTCTTC
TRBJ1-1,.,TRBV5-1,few,CASSLDGLTAFF,TGCGCCAGCAGCTTGGATGGGTTAACAGCTTTCTTT
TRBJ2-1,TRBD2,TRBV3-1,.,CASSQDGGGARDEQFF,TGTGCCAGCAGCCAAGATGGCGGGGGGGCCCGGGATGAGCAGTTCTTC
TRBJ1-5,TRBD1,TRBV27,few,CASRPRTGDNQPQHF,TGTGCCAGCAGACCTCGGACAGGGGACAATCAGCCCCAGCATTTT
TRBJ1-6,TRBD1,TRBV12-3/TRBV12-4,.,CASGSGGTVGSPLHF,TGTGCCAGCGGGTCTGGGGGGACAGTTGGTTCACCCCTCCACTTT
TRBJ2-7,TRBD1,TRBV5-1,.,CASSLVTGGRNEQYF,TGCGCCAGCAGCTTGGTTACAGGGGGGAGGAACGAGCAGTACTTC
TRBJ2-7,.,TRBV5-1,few,CASSLGRTPYEQYF,TGCGCCAGCAGCTTGGGCCGGACCCCCTACGAGCAGTACTTC
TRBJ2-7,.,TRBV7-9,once,CASSPSGYEQYF,TGTGCCAGCAGCCCCTCGGGTTACGAGCAGTACTTC
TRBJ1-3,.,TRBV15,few,CATSRTAISGNTIYF,TGTGCCACCAGCAGGACAGCAATCTCTGGAAACACCATATATTTT
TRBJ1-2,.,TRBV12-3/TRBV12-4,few,CASSRGTRYGYTF,TGTGCCAGCAGTCGCGGGACTCGCTATGGCTACACCTTC
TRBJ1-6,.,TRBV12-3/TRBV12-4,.,CASSRMMAVPSYNSPLHF,TGTGCCAGCAGCCGCATGATGGCAGTGCCCTCCTATAATTCACCCCTCCACTTT
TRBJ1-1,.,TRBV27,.,CASSLWGLRMNTEAFF,TGTGCCAGCAGTTTATGGGGGTTAAGGATGAACACTGAAGCTTTCTTT
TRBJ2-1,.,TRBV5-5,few,CASSQTGAYNEQFF,TGTGCCAGCAGTCAGACGGGAGCGTACAATGAGCAGTTCTTC
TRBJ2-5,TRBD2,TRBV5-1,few,CASSPALTSGHQETQYF,TGCGCCAGCAGCCCGGCCCTCACTAGCGGCCACCAAGAGACCCAGTACTTC
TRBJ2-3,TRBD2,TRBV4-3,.,CASSDRTSATDTQYF,TGCGCCAGCAGCGATCGGACTAGCGCAACAGATACGCAGTATTTT
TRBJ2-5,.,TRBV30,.,CAWKGGGETQYF,TGTGCCTGGAAAGGAGGAGGGGAGACCCAGTACTTC
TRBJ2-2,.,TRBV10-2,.,CASSEIRGAGELFF,TGCGCCAGCAGTGAGATCAGGGGGGCCGGGGAGCTGTTTTTT
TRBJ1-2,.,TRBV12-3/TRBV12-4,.,CASRPGGTRYGYTF,TGTGCCAGCCGTCCCGGAGGAACCCGCTATGGCTACACCTTC
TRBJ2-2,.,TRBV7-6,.,CASSLILGNGELFF,TGTGCCAGCAGCTTAATTCTAGGGAACGGGGAGCTGTTTTTT
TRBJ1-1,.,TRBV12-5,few,CASGVAGGSFAFF,TGTGCTAGTGGTGTGGCGGGGGGTTCGTTTGCTTTCTTT
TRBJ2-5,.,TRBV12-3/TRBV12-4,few,CASSLLEQETQYF,TGTGCCAGCAGTTTACTAGAACAAGAGACCCAGTACTTC
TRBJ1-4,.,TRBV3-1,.,CASSQDEGRNEKLFF,TGTGCCAGCAGCCAAGACGAGGGAAGGAATGAAAAACTGTTTTTT